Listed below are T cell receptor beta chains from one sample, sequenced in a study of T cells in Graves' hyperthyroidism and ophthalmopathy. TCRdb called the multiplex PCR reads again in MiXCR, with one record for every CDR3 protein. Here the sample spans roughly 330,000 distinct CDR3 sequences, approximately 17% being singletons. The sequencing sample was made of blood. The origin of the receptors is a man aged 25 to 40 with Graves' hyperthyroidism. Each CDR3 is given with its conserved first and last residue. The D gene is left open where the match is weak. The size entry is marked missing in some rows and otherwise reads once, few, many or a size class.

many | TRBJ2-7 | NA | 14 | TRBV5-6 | TGTGCCAGCAGCCCCGGGACTCTTCGCTACGAGCAGTACTTC | CASSPGTLRYEQYF
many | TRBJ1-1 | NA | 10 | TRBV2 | TGTGCCAGCACTTATACTGAAGCTTTCTTT | CASTYTEAFF
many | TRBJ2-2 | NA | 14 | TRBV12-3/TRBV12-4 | TGTGCCAGCAGTTTATCCGACGGCTCGGGGGAGCTGTTTTTT | CASSLSDGSGELFF
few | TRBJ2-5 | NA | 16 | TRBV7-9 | TGTGCCAGCAGCAGGGGGCGGGGGCCCCTCCAAGAGACCCAGTACTTC | CASSRGRGPLQETQYF
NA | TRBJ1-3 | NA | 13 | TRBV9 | TGTGCCAGCAGCGCAGGGTCGGGAAACACCATATATTTT | CASSAGSGNTIYF
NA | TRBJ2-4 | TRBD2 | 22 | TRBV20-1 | TGCAGTGCTAGAGACCCCACGGCCGGGACCAGGGTATGGACTAGCGAGAAAAACATTCAGTACTTC | CSARDPTAGTRVWTSEKNIQYF
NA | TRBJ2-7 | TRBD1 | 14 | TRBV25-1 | TGTGCCAGCAGCCAAGAGGACAGGGCGTACGAGCAGTACTTC | CASSQEDRAYEQYF
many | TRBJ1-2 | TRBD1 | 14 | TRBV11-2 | TGTGCCAGCAGCTTAGCGGGACAGGGTCATGGCTACACCTTC | CASSLAGQGHGYTF
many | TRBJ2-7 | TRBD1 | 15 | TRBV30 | TGTGCCTGGAGTAACCAGGGACAGGTCTCCTACGAGCAGTACTTC | CAWSNQGQVSYEQYF
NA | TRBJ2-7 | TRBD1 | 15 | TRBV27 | TGTGCCAGCGCCCCGAGCAGGGGGACGACGCACGAGCAGTACTTC | CASAPSRGTTHEQYF
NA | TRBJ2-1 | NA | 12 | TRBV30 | TGTGCCTGGAGCGAGCCATTCGATGAGCAGTTCTTC | CAWSEPFDEQFF
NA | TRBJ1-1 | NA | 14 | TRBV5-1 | TGCGCCAGCAGATTGGGCTTTCGGAACACTGAAGCTTTCTTT | CASRLGFRNTEAFF
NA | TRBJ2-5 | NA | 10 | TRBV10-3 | TGTGCCGTAGCATCAGAGACCCAGTACTTC | CAVASETQYF
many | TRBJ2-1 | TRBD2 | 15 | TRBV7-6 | TGTGCCAGCAGCAAGACTAGCGGGATCTACAATGAGCAGTTCTTC | CASSKTSGIYNEQFF
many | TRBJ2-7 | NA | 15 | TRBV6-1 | TGTGCCAGCAGTGACAGGGGCCCCAGCTCCTACGAGCAGTACTTC | CASSDRGPSSYEQYF
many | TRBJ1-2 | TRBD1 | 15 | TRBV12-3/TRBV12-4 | TGTGCCAGCAGTTTGGGGACAGGCGATTCCTATGGCTACACCTTC | CASSLGTGDSYGYTF
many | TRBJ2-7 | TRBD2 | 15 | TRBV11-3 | TGTGCCAGCAGCCCCCTGCGGGGGAGCTCCTACGAGCAGTACTTC | CASSPLRGSSYEQYF
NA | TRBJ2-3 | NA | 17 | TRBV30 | TGTGCCTGGAGTGTAGATGATGCCCTCCTCGGAACAGATACGCAGTATTTT | CAWSVDDALLGTDTQYF
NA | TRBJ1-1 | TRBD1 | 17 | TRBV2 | TGTGCCAGCAGTGAAGCGCTTGACCGGACAGGGGGACCTGAAGCTTTCTTT | CASSEALDRTGGPEAFF
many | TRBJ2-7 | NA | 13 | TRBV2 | TGTGCCAGCACGTACGGCGGAATGTACGAGCAGTACTTC | CASTYGGMYEQYF
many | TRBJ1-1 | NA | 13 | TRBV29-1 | TGCAGCGTCCTGACACTCATGAACACTGAAGCTTTCTTT | CSVLTLMNTEAFF
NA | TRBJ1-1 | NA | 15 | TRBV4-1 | TGCGCCAGCAGCCAAGTGAGACTGGTGAACACTGAAGCTTTCTTT | CASSQVRLVNTEAFF
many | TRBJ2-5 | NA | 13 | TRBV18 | TGTGCCAGCTCACCGACAGTGAGGGAGACCCAGTACTTC | CASSPTVRETQYF